Listed here is a single T cell receptor (beta chain). The entry originates in a study of blood T cell repertoires in COVID-19. Background on the study: There were acute and convalescent COVID-19 samples, and they came from the United States, Italy and Spain. Sample material is recorded as cDNA or gDNA derived from T cells, B-cell-depleted T cells, or PBMCs.

The CDR3 loop spans 14 amino acids. The V segment lost 5 bases and the J segment 9 bases; nucleotides outside the gene matches: 7. Germline CDR1 MNHEY, CDR2 SMNVEV (reference sequence). Original handling: Estimated nucleated cell counts came from reference gene primer amplification. Sequencing used immunoSEQ multiplex PCR; TCRdb keeps in-frame clones, though not all of them. That table is the source of V, J and clone size, and D and trimming were worked out from the DNA. The sample lists roughly 150,000 clones, around 87% occurring once. V and J are TRBV27 and TRBJ2-1; 10 nucleotides align to TRBD2. The sequenced sample consisted of peripheral blood. The receptor's source is a human donor in a cohort sampled during active COVID-19. CDR3 protein: CASSPRTSGVEQFF. The CDR3 coding sequence is TGTGCCAGCAGTCCCAGGACTAGCGGTGTTGAGCAGTTCTTC.